This paragraph covers one T cell receptor beta chain sequence. The antigen is undetermined. The primer mix had 60 Vbeta and 13 Jbeta primers. Data came from immunoSEQ multiplex PCR; TCRdb stores just in-frame clones and leaves some out. This table holds roughly 150,000 clones, approximately 85% found once. The source of the sample is a study of cytomegalovirus exposure and HLA in healthy donors. Germline V gives CDR1 WNHNN, CDR2 SYGVQD (reference sequence). The CDR3 consists of 14 residues. Trimming took 2 bases from V and 8 from J; bases not matched to a gene: 5. Study-wide results and caveats: Data from an earlier analysis indicated that most TCR beta V segments were productive either about 87% or about 30% of the time. Other equally common chains were less clonally expanded than HLA-associated TCR beta chains, a later analysis showed.

At collection, donors were nominally healthy, but unrecorded immune exposures were probable. This receptor was obtained from a man aged 25 to 40 in good health and CMV-seropositive. The V gene is TRBV10-1, the J gene TRBJ2-1; TRBD1 matches at 8 bases. The material sequenced was PBMCs. The CDR3 region has the DNA TGCGCCAGCAGTGAGGGCAGGGGGCTGGATGAGCAGTTCTTC. Translation: CASSEGRGLDEQFF.